This TCR beta chain derives from a study of beta chain features in type 1 diabetes. The investigators reverse transcribed all of the isolated RNA, so they sequenced expressed TCRB transcripts. Using immunoSEQ multiplex PCR, the repertoire was profiled, and TCRdb retains in-frame clones only, with some absent. The sample comprises 200,000 to 300,000 clones, roughly 70% of which are singletons, and around 0.05% rests with the top ten. Sequencing input: naive CD4+ T cells from blood. The TCR was taken from a man aged 25-45 years in good health.

CDR3 DNA: TGTGCCAGCAGCTCCACGACAGGGAAAACTGAAGCTTTCTTT. This encodes CASSSTTGKTEAFF. This rearrangement joins TRBV7-9 to TRBJ1-1; TRBD1 agrees at 7 bases. The length of the CDR3 is 14 residues. Looked up from germline, CDR1 is SEHNR and CDR2 is FQNEAQ (reference sequence). Trimming removed 4 bases from V and 5 bases from J; junction bases left unmatched: 7.